This T cell receptor beta chain was obtained from a study of control samples from healthy donors and cancer patients. Losses at the gene ends were 5 bases for V and 5 bases for J; bases not matched to a gene: 12. This CDR3 spans 15 amino acids. Germline CDR1 and CDR2: WSHSY and SAAADI. Clones were read by immunoSEQ multiplex PCR, and TCRdb kept only the in-frame ones, dropping some. There are around 100,000 clones in the sample; about 89% occur only once, and 7.8% lies in the top ten. The source is a man aged 25-45 years in good health. The rearrangement uses TRBV10-2 and TRBJ2-7; TRBD2 agrees at 7 bases. Sequencing input: blood. CDR3 sequence reads: CASSPGLESSDEQYF. The CDR3, as DNA: TGCGCCAGCAGTCCTGGACTAGAGAGCTCGGACGAGCAGTACTTC.